The 25 T cell receptor beta chains below all came from one sample that was sequenced in a study of neurological immune-mediated disorders. TCRdb used MiXCR to reprocess the 5' RACE reads, holding one entry per CDR3 protein. The profile covers 60,000 or so distinct CDR3 sequences, with about 3.3% appearing a single time and about 7.1% taken by the ten largest. Material for sequencing was PBMCs. Receptors originate from a woman in her sixties or seventies with multiple sclerosis.

The chain recombines TRBV5-1 with TRBJ2-1, with 11 bases lining up with TRBD2. The germline V gene has CDR1 SGHRS and CDR2 YFSETQ. The V gene end was trimmed by 4 bases and the J gene end by 0 bases; junction bases not matched to a gene: 6. CDR3 size: 17 residues. In DNA form, the CDR3 reads TGCGCCAGCAGCGGGCTAGCGGGGGGTAGCTCCTACAATGAGCAGTTCTTC. Its translation: CASSGLAGGSSYNEQFF.

This clonotype was seen at least ten times. The CDR3 nucleotides read TGCGCCAGCTCCCTAAGAACAGGGAAGAACACTGAAGCTTTCTTT. It is translated as CASSLRTGKNTEAFF. This chain connects TRBV5-1 to TRBJ1-1, with D possibly matching TRBD1 (6 bases). Looked up from germline, CDR1 is SGHRS and CDR2 is YFSETQ. The CDR3 runs 15 residues. Between the trimmed V and J ends, which lost 7 bases and 1 base, there was a span of 17 bases.

This clonotype appeared many times. The rearrangement joins TRBV20-1 to TRBJ2-7; tentative D call: TRBD2 (6 bases). Germline CDR1 DFQATT, CDR2 SNEGSKA (reference sequence). The CDR3 contains 12 residues. The ends were cut back, 7 bases at V and 7 bases at J, with 17 bases in the middle. CDR3 sequence (DNA): TGCAGTGTTCCAAATCGGGAGTGGGAGCAGTACTTC. It is translated as CSVPNREWEQYF.

This clonotype was seen repeatedly, ten times or more. The rearrangement uses TRBV4-2 and TRBJ2-1; tentatively, D is TRBD1 (5 bases). V lost 0 bases, J lost 4 bases, and 10 bases lay in between. The CDR3 consists of 15 residues. Germline CDR1 and CDR2: LGHNA and YNFKEQ. The CDR3, as DNA: TGTGCCAGCAGCCAAGATTGGACACCTTACAATGAGCAGTTCTTC. Encoded protein: CASSQDWTPYNEQFF.

With regard to this clonotype: Germline is not matched at one junction end, which may reflect a read error. The gene calls are TRBV7-7 and TRBJ1-5, with D possibly TRBD1 on 6 matching bases. This CDR3 comprises 15 residues. The germline CDR1 and CDR2 sequences are SSHAT and FNYEAQ (reference sequence). DNA for the CDR3: TGTGCTAGCAGCTTGTTAGGGGGTGGAGGACAGCCCCAGCATTTT. It translates to CASSLLGGGGQPQHF.

This clonotype was detected ten times or more. The rearrangement joins TRBV20-1 to TRBJ2-1; maybe TRBD2 (7 bases). The V end was cut by 4 bases, the J end by 0 bases, with 16 bases between. CDR3 length: 16 amino acids. The germline V gene encodes CDR1 DFQATT and CDR2 SNEGSKA (reference sequence). For the CDR3, the DNA is TGCAGTGCTACCGGACGGGGGGCGGCCTCCTACAATGAGCAGTTCTTC. Amino acid sequence: CSATGRGAASYNEQFF.

This clonotype was picked up a small number of times. The chain uses TRBV20-1 and TRBJ2-5; 12 nucleotides line up with TRBD2. CDR1 DFQATT and CDR2 SNEGSKA come from the germline V gene (reference sequence). The V and J ends lost 6 bases and 3 bases, in that order; junction bases with no gene match: 8. The CDR3 sequence is 15 residues long. In nucleotides, the CDR3 is TGCAGTGCAACCCGGACTAGCGGGGCGAAAGAGACCCAGTACTTC. Encoded protein: CSATRTSGAKETQYF.

The table lists this clonotype with many counts. The CDR3 coding sequence is TGTGCCAGCCCCCGGGGAACCCAGTACTTC. This encodes CASPRGTQYF. The rearrangement links TRBV12-3 or TRBV12-4 to TRBJ2-5; weak D call: TRBD2 (5 bases). V was shortened by 8 bases and J by 8 bases, with 9 bases between the two germline ends. The CDR3 contains 10 residues.

This clonotype has a count of ten or more. The chain employs TRBV20-1 and TRBJ1-3; TRBD1 aligns across 9 bases. The germline CDR1 and CDR2 sequences are DFQATT and SNEGSKA (reference sequence). J lost 8 bases, V lost 4 bases, and 12 bases had no gene match. The CDR3 is made up of 15 amino acids. The chain's CDR3 is CSANLRQGGLDTIYF. The CDR3 region has the DNA TGCAGTGCTAACCTCCGACAGGGGGGGCTTGACACCATATATTTT.

This clonotype was detected ten times or more. The chain uses TRBV6-5 and TRBJ1-4, with TRBD1 identical over 7 bases. Germline loops: CDR1 MNHEY, CDR2 SVGAGI. J was trimmed by 8 bases and V by 6 bases; bases with no gene match: 12. This CDR3 region has 15 residues. CDR3 sequence reads: CASSAGGTENEKLFF. CDR3 DNA: TGTGCCAGCAGCGCAGGGGGGACGGAAAACGAAAAACTGTTTTTT.

This clonotype showed up many times. The rearrangement links TRBV5-6 to TRBJ1-1, with D unclear. Trimming removed 2 bases at V and 4 bases at J, with 15 bases between. The germline V gene has CDR1 SGHDT and CDR2 YYEEEE. The CDR3 is made up of 15 amino acids. Here the CDR3 reads CASSFWLAPPTEAFF. The CDR3 DNA follows: TGTGCCAGCAGCTTCTGGTTGGCGCCCCCCACTGAAGCTTTCTTT.

On this clonotype itself: This may stem from a read error, because a much larger clone lies one nucleotide away. This chain links TRBV5-1 with TRBJ1-1; 7 bases fit TRBD1. The V segment lost 3 bases and the J segment 0 bases; nucleotides outside the gene matches: 8. The CDR3 spans 16 residues. CDR1 and CDR2 (germline): SGHRS, YFSETQ. The CDR3 nucleotides read TGCGCCAGCAGCTCGGACAGGAGTAGCCTGAACACTGAAGCTTTCTTT. Translating gives CASSSDRSSLNTEAFF.

The table lists this clonotype with many counts. The J gene is TRBJ2-2, the V gene TRBV7-2; D perhaps matches TRBD1 (6 bases). Germline V lookup: CDR1 SGHTA, CDR2 FQGNSA. The germline V and J ends were trimmed by 5 bases and 8 bases, with 12 bases remaining between them. This CDR3 region has 13 residues. CDR3 coding DNA: TGTGCCAGCAGCGTAGTAGGGACAGGGGAGCTGTTTTTT. The encoded protein is CASSVVGTGELFF.

With respect to this clonotype: A much more abundant neighbour one base away suggests this may be a read error. This chain connects TRBV10-3 to TRBJ2-1; 9 bases fit TRBD2. Germline V gene lookup returns CDR1 ENHRY and CDR2 SYGVKD. V shed 5 bases, J shed 12 bases, and the junction held 17 bases outside the gene matches. The CDR3 runs 16 residues. The CDR3 protein is CAISLNSGSSFVGQFF. The CDR3 coding sequence is TGTGCCATCAGTTTGAATAGCGGGAGTTCGTTTGTGGGGCAGTTCTTC.

This clonotype has at least ten counts. This chain links TRBV9 with TRBJ2-1; D may be TRBD2 (7 bases). Germline loops: CDR1 SGDLS, CDR2 YYNGEE. The CDR3 covers 16 residues. V shed 2 bases and J shed 4 bases, with 16 bases lying between them. CDR3 region: CASSVERGGDYNEQFF. The CDR3 DNA sequence: TGTGCCAGCAGCGTCGAAAGGGGGGGGGATTACAATGAGCAGTTCTTC.

In its sample, this clonotype was seen many times. J is TRBJ2-7 and V is TRBV6-5; D gene unclear. V lost 8 bases and J lost 1, with 12 bases in between. The CDR3 covers 13 residues. From germline, CDR1 is MNHEY and CDR2 SVGAGI. This CDR3 is CASCVGQSYEQYF. The CDR3 DNA reads as TGTGCCAGCTGTGTAGGGCAGTCCTACGAGCAGTACTTC.

This clonotype was found many times. The rearrangement joins TRBV5-1 to TRBJ1-1; D not certain. The CDR3 length is 14 residues. V was pared by 3 bases and J by 3 bases, with 12 bases between. CDR1 SGHRS and CDR2 YFSETQ come from the germline V gene. This CDR3 is CASSSRLRDTEAFF. The CDR3 DNA reads TGCGCCAGCAGCTCACGGTTACGGGACACTGAAGCTTTCTTT.

This clonotype was seen ten or more times. The chain employs TRBV7-2 and TRBJ2-3, with D unresolved. Trimming stripped 1 base from V and 4 bases from J, with 12 bases between. There are 15 residues in the CDR3. Looked up from germline, CDR1 is SGHTA and CDR2 is FQGNSA. The CDR3 spells CASSLGLKWADTQYF. CDR3 DNA sequence: TGTGCCAGCAGCTTAGGACTTAAGTGGGCAGATACGCAGTATTTT.

This clonotype has ten or more counts. V usage is TRBV7-2 and J usage is TRBJ2-7, with TRBD1 identical over 7 bases. CDR3 length: 16 amino acids. The germline V gene has CDR1 SGHTA and CDR2 FQGNSA. With V trimmed by 1 base and J by 1 base, 7 bases remained unmatched. The CDR3 here is CASSLGSLRGSYEQYF. CDR3 sequence (DNA): TGTGCCAGCAGCTTAGGATCTCTCAGGGGGTCCTACGAGCAGTACTTC.

This clonotype was picked up many times. The V gene is TRBV6-5, the J gene TRBJ2-1; TRBD2 agrees at 14 bases. Germline CDR1 is MNHEY and CDR2 is SVGAGI. The CDR3 extends over 15 amino acids. V trimming: 5 bases; J trimming: 6 bases; junction bases outside the gene matches: 3. This CDR3 is CASSQTSGGANEQFF. CDR3 DNA: TGTGCCAGCAGTCAGACTAGCGGGGGGGCCAATGAGCAGTTCTTC.

This clonotype was observed many times. This chain joins TRBV5-1 and TRBJ1-5; TRBD1 is a possible D gene (5 bases). V was shortened by 4 bases and J by 3 bases, with 14 bases between the two germline ends. The CDR3 loop spans 15 amino acids. Germline lookup yields CDR1 SGHRS and CDR2 YFSETQ. The CDR3 protein is CASSREGQPNQPQHF. For the CDR3, the DNA is TGCGCCAGCAGCCGGGAGGGGCAGCCCAATCAGCCCCAGCATTTT.

Many counts were recorded for this clonotype. The J gene is TRBJ2-5, the V gene TRBV7-9; 7 bases map to TRBD2. The CDR3 has 13 residues. The germline CDR1 and CDR2 sequences are SEHNR and FQNEAQ (reference sequence). V trimming: 5 bases; J trimming: 5 bases; junction bases outside the gene matches: 5. CDR3 residues: CASSPVGRETQYF. The DNA for the CDR3 is TGTGCCAGCAGCCCAGTCGGGAGGGAGACCCAGTACTTC.

This clonotype was seen repeatedly, ten times or more. CDR3: CASSLPDTLSRTYGYTF. DNA of the CDR3: TGTGCCAGCAGCTTGCCGGACACACTTTCAAGAACCTATGGCTACACCTTC. The V and J genes are TRBV5-6 and TRBJ1-2; weak D call: TRBD1 (5 bases). The CDR3 length is 17 residues. Germline assignment: CDR1 SGHDT and CDR2 YYEEEE. V was pared by 1 base and J by 4 bases, with 20 bases between.

The chain couples TRBV21-1 to TRBJ2-7; TRBD2 was called by the table and not checked on the DNA. TRBV21-1 is flagged as a pseudogene. CDR3 length equals 13 residues. Here the CDR3 reads CASSNGPSYEQYF. In DNA, the CDR3 is TGTGCCAGCAGCAACGGGCCGAGCTACGAGCAGTACTTC.

This clonotype was counted at least ten times. The chain carries TRBV10-3 and TRBJ1-2, with D uncertain. The germline V and J ends were trimmed by 2 bases and 8 bases, with 9 bases remaining between them. Per germline, CDR1 ENHRY and CDR2 SYGVKD. The CDR3 runs 12 residues. CDR3: CAISENTAGYTF. CDR3 coding DNA: TGTGCCATCAGTGAGAATACGGCGGGCTACACCTTC.